The entry that follows covers one T cell receptor (beta chain) sequence. Living in about two dozen US areas, the participants were between 18 and 89 years of age. This record belongs to a study of blood T cell repertoires in COVID-19. Germline-derived CDR1 and CDR2 are MNHEY and SVGAGI. The CDR3 totals 16 residues. With 2 bases clipped from V and 9 bases from J, the junction kept 10 bases outside the gene matches. Method: immunoSEQ multiplex PCR; TCRdb's copy keeps in-frame clones and lacks some. The table has 350,000 to 450,000 clones, roughly 89% seen once. The sequenced material came from PBMCs or T cells enriched from blood (not recorded which). The receptor's source is a woman aged 25-40 years who had recovered from COVID-19. J is TRBJ2-7 and V is TRBV6-5; 13 bases align to TRBD2. The CDR3 DNA is TGTGCCAGCAGTTACAGGCGGACTAGCGGGAGTTTTGGGCAGTACTTC. Amino acids: CASSYRRTSGSFGQYF.